Listed here is a single T cell receptor beta chain. Via MiXCR, TCRdb re-called the RT-PCR reads, giving one row per CDR3 protein. The sample consists of more than 600,000 distinct CDR3 sequences, around 14% of them appearing once. The sequenced material came from memory CD4+ T cells from blood. The TCR originated in a female donor in good health, serving as a healthy control.

CDR3: CASSLGTINTGELFF. CDR3 sequence (DNA): TGTGCCAGCAGCTTGGGGACAATCAACACCGGGGAGCTGTTTTTT. V and J are TRBV5-5 and TRBJ2-2, with D perhaps TRBD1 (5 bases). The CDR3 runs to 15 residues. Germline CDR1 is SGHKS and CDR2 is YYEKEE (reference sequence). Trimming removed 0 bases from V and 2 bases from J, with 8 bases in between. Using reference TRBV5-5 and TRBJ2-2 for the parts outside the CDR3, the full variable domain is DAGVTQSPTHLIKTRGQQVTLRCSPISGHKSVSWYQQVLGQGPQFIFQYYEKEERGRGNFPDRFSARQFPNYSSELNVNALLLGDSALYLCASSLGTINTGELFFGEGSRLTVL.